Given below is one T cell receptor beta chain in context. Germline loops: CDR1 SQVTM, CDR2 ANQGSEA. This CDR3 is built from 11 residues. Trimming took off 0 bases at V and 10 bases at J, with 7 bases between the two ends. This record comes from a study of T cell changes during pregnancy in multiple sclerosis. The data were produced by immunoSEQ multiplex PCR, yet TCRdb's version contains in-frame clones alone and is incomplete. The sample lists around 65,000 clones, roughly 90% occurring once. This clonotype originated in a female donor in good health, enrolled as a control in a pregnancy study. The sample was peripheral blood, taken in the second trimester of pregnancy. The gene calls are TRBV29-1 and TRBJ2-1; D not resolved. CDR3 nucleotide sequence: TGCAGCGTTGAAGACGGTCTCGAGCAGTTCTTC. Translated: CSVEDGLEQFF.